This T cell receptor beta chain was captured by sequencing in a study of shared clonotypes between healthy human individuals. General study points: Compared with clonotypes that all four donors shared, non-shared clonotypes had lower generation probabilities. Researchers found naive subsets generally carried larger estimated richness than memory subsets. For naive CD4 cells, 4% to 5% of clonotypes were shared across several donors.

Template for every sorted-subset replicate PCR totaled 150 to 250 ng DNA, 30,000 to 35,000 T cell genomes. Profiled with immunoSEQ multiplex PCR; TCRdb holds only in-frame clones, not every one. Of about 1 million clones in the sample, about 77% were seen once. Trimming cost V 0 bases and J 5 bases, with 11 bases left between them. The CDR3 is 14 amino acids. The germline V gene has CDR1 SGHRS and CDR2 YFSETQ. The table lists this clone with a few counts. Its antigen is still unknown. This chain joins TRBV5-1 and TRBJ1-1; tentative D call: TRBD1 (5 bases). Sequencing input: memory CD4+ T cells sorted from blood. Subset denoted: CD45RA-negative fraction. This TCR came from a man younger than 35 in good health. CDR3 in DNA: TGCGCCAGCAGCTTGGGGCCGAAGGGGACTGAAGCTTTCTTT. Its protein product is CASSLGPKGTEAFF.